Listed here are 16 T cell receptor beta chains from one sample, sequenced in a study of OX40 agonist ivuxolimab in advanced cancers. Sequencing was performed with immunoSEQ multiplex PCR; in TCRdb, only in-frame clones are kept and a portion is missing. The data contain around 31,000 clones, 85% to 90% of them singletons. Sample: CD4+ or CD8+ T cells sorted from blood, taken in a trial of the OX40 agonist ivuxolimab. The receptors originated from an adult with an advanced solid tumor such as melanoma, head and neck, liver or kidney cancer.

This clone was seen once. J is TRBJ1-5 and V is TRBV6-6; the D gene is possibly TRBD1 (6 bases). CDR3 length equals 15 residues. Germline values: CDR1 MNHNY, CDR2 SVGAGI (reference sequence). Trimming left V 6 bases short and J 4 bases short, with 16 bases between. Here the CDR3 reads CASSELTGINQPQHF. The CDR3, as DNA: TGTGCCAGCAGCGAACTGACAGGCATTAATCAGCCCCAGCATTTT.

The chain recombines TRBV4-1 with TRBJ2-3; D gene uncertain. CDR3 size: 16 residues. The germline CDR1 and CDR2 sequences are MGHRA and YSYEKL. V was shortened by 2 bases and J by 1 base, with 13 bases between the two germline ends. CDR3: CASSQQDSAGTDTQYF. DNA for the CDR3: TGCGCCAGCAGCCAACAAGATAGTGCGGGCACAGATACGCAGTATTTT.

The gene calls are TRBV29-1 and TRBJ2-1; possibly TRBD1 for D (6 bases). The ends were cut back, 5 bases at V and 7 bases at J, with 15 bases in the middle. CDR1 is SQVTM, CDR2 ANQGSEA, per germline. This CDR3 region has 13 residues. The chain's CDR3 is CSVLGTLQNEQFF. The DNA for the CDR3 is TGCAGCGTTTTAGGGACACTTCAAAATGAGCAGTTCTTC.

V usage is TRBV4-1 and J usage is TRBJ2-7; possibly TRBD2 for D (5 bases). Per germline, CDR1 MGHRA and CDR2 YSYEKL. Between the trimmed V and J ends, which lost 0 bases and 6 bases, there was a span of 9 bases. CDR3 length: 13 residues. The CDR3 DNA reads as TGCGCCAGCAGCCAAGATCTAGGGAGCGAGCAGTACTTC. Amino acid sequence: CASSQDLGSEQYF.

The chain carries TRBV7-8 and TRBJ2-3; D not certain. V was shortened by 6 bases and J by 2 bases, with 12 bases between the two germline ends. CDR1 is SGHVS and CDR2 is FQNEAQ in the germline V gene. The CDR3 has 14 amino acids. DNA for the CDR3: TGTGCCAGCAGTTCTCCCGACTCCACAGATACGCAGTATTTT. Protein: CASSSPDSTDTQYF.

This sequence joins TRBV5-6 and TRBJ2-7; 8 nucleotides align to TRBD1. CDR1 and CDR2 (germline): SGHDT, YYEEEE. V lost 4 bases and J lost 2; bases outside the gene matches: 11. CDR3 length equals 16 residues. The chain's CDR3 is CASSPAPGTGAYEQYF. The CDR3 DNA is TGTGCCAGCAGCCCTGCCCCCGGGACAGGAGCCTACGAGCAGTACTTC.

The genes are TRBV7-9 and TRBJ2-3; no clear D. The V end was cut by 4 bases, the J end by 1 base, with 9 bases between. The CDR3 loop spans 14 amino acids. Germline CDR1 SEHNR, CDR2 FQNEAQ (reference sequence). CDR3 loop: CASSSWTRTDTQYF. As DNA, the CDR3 is TGTGCCAGCAGCTCTTGGACGCGCACAGATACGCAGTATTTT.

This clone was counted a single time. The V gene is TRBV6-1, the J gene TRBJ2-3, with D possibly called TRBD1 or TRBD2 (5 bases each). This CDR3 is 15 amino acids long. Trimming pared 7 bases from V and 2 bases from J, leaving 16 bases between. Germline-derived CDR1 and CDR2 are MNHNS and SASEGT. The CDR3 reads CASKRYEGHTDTQYF. CDR3 coding DNA: TGTGCCAGCAAAAGGTATGAGGGGCACACAGATACGCAGTATTTT.

This clone was recorded a few times. J is TRBJ1-3 and V is TRBV29-1; possibly TRBD1 for D (5 bases). The CDR3 spans 13 residues. The germline V gene has CDR1 SQVTM and CDR2 ANQGSEA. The ends were cut back, 5 bases at V and 4 bases at J, with 12 bases in the middle. The CDR3 spells CSVWGTTGNTIYF. As DNA, the CDR3 is TGCAGCGTTTGGGGGACGACCGGAAACACCATATATTTT. Supplemented by reference TRBV29-1 and TRBJ1-3, the full variable domain reads SAVISQKPSRDICQRGTSLTIQCQVDSQVTMMFWYRQQPGQSLTLIATANQGSEATYESGFVIDKFPISRPNLTFSTLTVSNMSPEDSSIYLCSVWGTTGNTIYFGEGSWLTVV.

The rearrangement joins TRBV7-9 to TRBJ1-2; the D gene is possibly TRBD1 (6 bases). The germline V and J ends were trimmed by 1 base and 4 bases, with 19 bases remaining between them. The CDR3 is 17 amino acids. Germline loops: CDR1 SEHNR, CDR2 FQNEAQ (reference sequence). Here the CDR3 DNA reads TGTGCCAGCAGCTTAGAACAGGGAGGACTACTAGTCTATGGCTACACCTTC. Amino acids: CASSLEQGGLLVYGYTF.

The chain couples TRBV27 to TRBJ2-1; 7 positions match TRBD2. There are 13 residues in the CDR3. Trimming took 6 bases from V and 4 from J; bases not matched to a gene: 3. CDR1 MNHEY and CDR2 SMNVEV come from the germline V gene (reference sequence). The CDR3 nucleotides read TGTGCCAGCAGCGGGAGGAGGTACAATGAGCAGTTCTTC. This gives the protein CASSGRRYNEQFF.

The chain has TRBV27 and TRBJ2-7; the D gene is possibly TRBD2 (6 bases). V lost 3 bases, J lost 3 bases, and 15 bases lay in between. Germline-derived CDR1 and CDR2 are MNHEY and SMNVEV (reference sequence). This CDR3 spans 15 amino acids. For the CDR3, the DNA is TGTGCCAGCAGTTTTGGGGACTCACGCATCTACGAGCAGTACTTC. Amino acids: CASSFGDSRIYEQYF.

This clone was picked up one time. The genes are TRBV5-1 and TRBJ1-1, with a weak D call TRBD1 (6 bases). Trimming shortened V by 2 bases and J by 1 base, and 21 bases separated the two germline ends. Germline V lookup: CDR1 SGHRS, CDR2 YFSETQ. The CDR3 runs 18 residues. The CDR3 region is CASSLTGIHNRQNTEAFF. DNA of the CDR3: TGCGCCAGCAGCTTAACAGGGATACATAATCGGCAGAACACTGAAGCTTTCTTT.

The gene calls are TRBV7-9 and TRBJ2-1; D remains ambiguous. The V gene's germline CDR1 is SEHNR and CDR2 FQNEAQ (reference sequence). The V end was cut by 3 bases, the J end by 8 bases, with 8 bases between. The CDR3 consists of 12 residues. The CDR3 sequence: CASSFQRDEQFF. DNA for the CDR3: TGTGCCAGCAGCTTTCAGCGAGATGAGCAGTTCTTC.

The gene calls are TRBV29-1 and TRBJ1-2; D not resolved. The length of the CDR3 is 11 residues. V lost 4 bases and J lost 8, with 11 bases in between. Germline V gene data show CDR1 as SQVTM and CDR2 as ANQGSEA. CDR3 amino acids: CSVVPGKGYTF. The DNA for the CDR3 is TGCAGCGTTGTACCGGGGAAGGGCTACACCTTC.

This clone was counted once. The genes are TRBV27 and TRBJ2-1, with 7 nucleotides matching TRBD1. The CDR3 covers 15 residues. Germline V gives CDR1 MNHEY, CDR2 SMNVEV (reference sequence). Trimming at V came to 0 bases and at J to 5 bases, leaving 4 bases not matched to a gene. The DNA of the CDR3 is TGTGCCAGCAGTTTATCGACGACAGGGAACAATGAGCAGTTCTTC. Translated, it gives CASSLSTTGNNEQFF.